This T cell receptor beta chain was found in a study of monozygotic twins with inflammatory bowel disease. TCRdb reprocessed the 5' RACE reads, with one entry per CDR3 protein and no DNA. This repertoire includes approximately 100,000 distinct CDR3 sequences. The source material was blood. This TCR was sampled from a human donor with ulcerative colitis or Crohn's disease, or a healthy co-twin of an affected twin (not recorded which).

CDR3 in amino acids: CASSLEHSEAFF. J is TRBJ1-1 and V is TRBV5-6. Germline CDR1 is SGHDT and CDR2 is YYEEEE. The CDR3 runs to 12 residues.